This record covers a single T cell receptor beta chain. These data are taken from a study of blood T cell repertoires in COVID-19. Study background: Sites across the United States, Italy and Spain contributed samples from acute and convalescent COVID-19. In each case, the material was cDNA or gDNA derived from T cells, B-cell-depleted T cells, or PBMCs.

TCRdb's copy holds only in-frame clones and misses some; the assay was immunoSEQ multiplex PCR. The data contain about 190,000 clones, approximately 85% of them singletons. Germline CDR1 is SQVTM and CDR2 is ANQGSEA. The CDR3 extends over 12 amino acids. V lost 5 bases and J 7 bases, leaving 14 bases between the germline ends. The chain couples TRBV29-1 to TRBJ2-5; no reliable D call. The sequencing sample was made of peripheral blood. The TCR sequence derives from an elderly woman with acute or convalescent COVID-19. For the CDR3, the DNA is TGCAGCGTTAGACTTATGCTCGGGACCCAGTACTTC. It yields the protein CSVRLMLGTQYF.